Included here is one TCR beta chain sequence, with context. Its antigen is not known. Genes here carry mouse names. Read data end 1 residue before the CDR3 end; the end is taken from the germline J gene. Sequencing used immunoSEQ multiplex PCR; TCRdb keeps in-frame clones, though not all of them. The data contain approximately 45,000 clones, roughly 73% of them seen just once; the ten biggest clones take up around 0.52%. V was clipped by 2 bases and J by 0 bases, with 6 bases between them. From germline, CDR1 is KGHPV and CDR2 FQNQEV (reference sequence). CDR3 length: 14 amino acids. This specimen belongs to a study of tissue T cells after allogeneic stem cell transplantation. Whole-study findings and limits: Anatomically similar tissues had similar TCR repertoires within each patient. Tissue-detected TCR repertoire was only partly captured by blood and spleen T cells.

V is TRBV26 and J is TRBJ2-3, with D unclear. Material: sorted cells pooled from one or two spleens. This TCR was sampled from a pool of C57BL/6 mice in good health. Here the CDR3 reads CASSLDRSAETLYF. Partial CDR3 DNA: TGTGCCAGCAGTCTGGATAGAAGTGCAGAAACGCTGTAT.